What follows are 31 T cell receptor beta chains derived from one specimen sequenced in a study of blood T cell repertoires in COVID-19. Assay: immunoSEQ multiplex PCR; the TCRdb copy retains only in-frame clones and omits some. Of approximately 270,000 clones listed, around 86% are singletons. Source material: peripheral blood. The receptors were gathered from a man aged 45-65 years with acute or convalescent COVID-19.

The gene calls are TRBV3-1 (or the pseudogene TRBV3-2) and TRBJ2-7; D unresolved. The CDR3 covers 13 residues. Trimming removed 7 bases at V and 1 base at J, with 11 bases between. Per the germline V gene, CDR1 is LGHDT and CDR2 is YNNKEL (reference sequence). The CDR3 protein is CASTSEPSYEQYF. DNA for the CDR3: TGTGCCAGCACCTCTGAGCCTTCCTACGAGCAGTACTTC.

The genes are TRBV5-5 and TRBJ1-1; D is unclear. V gave up 3 bases and J gave up 1 base, with 10 bases separating them. This CDR3 region has 14 residues. Germline V gives CDR1 SGHKS, CDR2 YYEKEE (reference sequence). The CDR3 reads CASSSINTNTEAFF. In DNA, the CDR3 is TGTGCCAGCAGCTCAATAAACACGAACACTGAAGCTTTCTTT. Full variable domain (missing parts from reference TRBV5-5 and TRBJ1-1): DAGVTQSPTHLIKTRGQQVTLRCSPISGHKSVSWYQQVLGQGPQFIFQYYEKEERGRGNFPDRFSARQFPNYSSELNVNALLLGDSALYLCASSSINTNTEAFFGQGTRLTVV.

Remarks on this clone: An end of the junction does not agree with germline; a read error may underlie this. The chain uses TRBV7-9 and TRBJ1-2; no reliable D call. From germline, CDR1 is SEHNR and CDR2 FQNEAQ (reference sequence). The length of the CDR3 is 13 residues. In nucleotides, the CDR3 is TGTGCCAGCAGTTTAGGAGCTAACTATGGCTACACCTTC. This encodes CASSLGANYGYTF.

DNA of the CDR3: TGTGCCTGGAGTGCCTTCGGGCGGGGGGGCGTGGATACGCAGTATTTT. Protein product: CAWSAFGRGGVDTQYF. The chain has TRBV30 and TRBJ2-3; TRBD2 matches at 9 bases. V was clipped by 1 base and J by 6 bases; unmatched bases: 11. Germline V gene data show CDR1 as GTSNPN and CDR2 as SVGIG (reference sequence). The CDR3 has 16 amino acids.

The chain is built from TRBV5-6 and TRBJ2-1; 7 bases are a match to TRBD2. CDR3 length equals 16 residues. CDR1 is SGHDT, CDR2 YYEEEE, per germline. Trimming took 0 bases from V and 0 from J; bases not matched to a gene: 3. CDR3 protein: CASSLAASGSYNEQFF. The CDR3 DNA is TGTGCCAGCAGCTTGGCCGCTAGCGGCTCCTACAATGAGCAGTTCTTC.

The chain recombines TRBV4-1 with TRBJ1-1; 7 positions agree with TRBD1. The CDR3 contains 16 residues. V was clipped by 4 bases and J by 8 bases; unmatched bases: 16. The V gene's germline CDR1 is MGHRA and CDR2 YSYEKL. The CDR3 DNA is TGCGCCAGCAGCCGCAAAATGGAGACAGGGTCATCCGAAGCTTTCTTT. This codes for CASSRKMETGSSEAFF.

The chain combines TRBV21-1 with TRBJ1-3; the table's D gene call, TRBD1, was not cross checked with the DNA. TRBV21-1 is listed as a pseudogene. The CDR3 has 11 residues. CDR3 sequence (DNA): TGTGCCAGCAGCAACCAAAACACCATATATTTT. Its protein product is CASSNQNTIYF.

The V call is TRBV9, the J call TRBJ1-2; unclear D gene. Germline V CDR1 and CDR2: SGDLS, YYNGEE. The CDR3 is 14 residues long. Trimming removed 4 bases from V and 6 bases from J, with 16 bases in between. CDR3 bases: TGTGCCAGCAGCCCCCATCGGCTCCAGGATGGCTACACCTTC. Encoded protein: CASSPHRLQDGYTF.

The chain has TRBV19 and TRBJ1-5, with 8 positions matching TRBD1. The CDR3 runs to 16 residues. From germline, CDR1 is LNHDA and CDR2 SQIVND (reference sequence). V trimming: 1 base; J trimming: 4 bases; junction bases outside the gene matches: 6. The DNA for the CDR3 is TGTGCCAGTAGTATAGGCGACAGGGGAACTAATCAGCCCCAGCATTTT. This codes for CASSIGDRGTNQPQHF.

V and J are TRBV27 and TRBJ1-6; 8 nucleotides line up with TRBD1. With 5 bases clipped from V and 0 bases from J, the junction kept 9 bases outside the gene matches. The CDR3 is made up of 18 amino acids. Germline V gene data show CDR1 as MNHEY and CDR2 as SMNVEV (reference sequence). CDR3 sequence: CASSPSYRGSSYNSPLHF. DNA for the CDR3: TGTGCCAGCAGTCCCTCGTACAGGGGGAGCTCCTATAATTCACCCCTCCACTTT.

This chain joins TRBV5-5 and TRBJ1-6; D ambiguous. Per the germline V gene, CDR1 is SGHKS and CDR2 is YYEKEE (reference sequence). CDR3 length: 16 amino acids. V lost 0 bases to trimming and J lost 4 bases, with 11 bases between them. CDR3 DNA: TGTGCCAGCAGCTTGGTGGCGAGGTTATATAATTCACCCCTCCACTTT. This gives the protein CASSLVARLYNSPLHF. Full variable domain (outside the CDR3, taken from reference TRBV5-5 and TRBJ1-6): DAGVTQSPTHLIKTRGQQVTLRCSPISGHKSVSWYQQVLGQGPQFIFQYYEKEERGRGNFPDRFSARQFPNYSSELNVNALLLGDSALYLCASSLVARLYNSPLHFGNGTRLTVT.

This chain links TRBV3-1 (or the pseudogene TRBV3-2) with TRBJ1-3, with D unclear. The germline V gene has CDR1 LGHDT and CDR2 YNNKEL (reference sequence). This CDR3 contains 17 residues. Between the trimmed V and J ends, which lost 0 bases and 8 bases, there was a span of 20 bases. The CDR3 nucleotides are TGTGCCAGCAGCCAAGATTTTACGGGGTTTAGTCTCGACACCATATATTTT. As protein: CASSQDFTGFSLDTIYF.

The chain is built from TRBV18 and TRBJ1-1; D call uncertain. CDR3 size: 13 residues. The V and J ends lost 3 bases and 0 bases respectively, with 5 bases between them. Germline V gene data show CDR1 as KGHSH and CDR2 as LQKENI. In DNA, the CDR3 is TGTGCCAGCTCACCCCCCATGAACACTGAAGCTTTCTTT. Amino acid sequence: CASSPPMNTEAFF.

The rearrangement links TRBV3-1 (or the pseudogene TRBV3-2) to TRBJ2-1; 7 bases fit TRBD1. This CDR3 spans 15 amino acids. Trimming removed 3 bases from V and 0 bases from J; junction bases left unmatched: 2. Germline V gene data show CDR1 as LGHDT and CDR2 as YNNKEL (reference sequence). CDR3 loop: CASSQTGSSYNEQFF. CDR3 sequence (DNA): TGTGCCAGCAGCCAGACAGGGAGCTCCTACAATGAGCAGTTCTTC.

This rearrangement joins TRBV18 to TRBJ2-7; tentatively, D is TRBD1 (5 bases). Deletions cut 5 bases from V and 3 bases from J, with 14 bases between. The CDR3 has 14 residues. Germline values: CDR1 KGHSH, CDR2 LQKENI. CDR3 nucleotides: TGTGCCAGCTCATCAGGGATGGCAGGCTACGAGCAGTACTTC. Its protein is CASSSGMAGYEQYF. Complete variable domain (other parts from reference TRBV18 and TRBJ2-7): NAGVMQNPRHLVRRRGQEARLRCSPMKGHSHVYWYRQLPEEGLKFMVYLQKENIIDESGMPKERFSAEFPKEGPSILRIQQVVRGDSAAYFCASSSGMAGYEQYFGPGTRLTVT.

This clone has just one count. This rearrangement joins TRBV19 to TRBJ1-4, with D unclear. V shed 5 bases and J shed 8 bases, with 15 bases lying between them. The CDR3 extends over 14 amino acids. CDR1 is LNHDA and CDR2 is SQIVND in the germline V gene (reference sequence). Written as DNA, the CDR3 is TGTGCCAGTAGTCCACAGTTTTCTTCGGAAAAACTGTTTTTT. This encodes CASSPQFSSEKLFF.

V is TRBV27 and J is TRBJ1-1; D gene unclear. CDR3 length: 13 amino acids. Germline V CDR1 and CDR2: MNHEY, SMNVEV (reference sequence). Deletions cut 1 base from V and 1 base from J, with 4 bases between. Written as DNA, the CDR3 is TGTGCCAGCAGTTTATTCCAGAACACTGAAGCTTTCTTT. It yields the protein CASSLFQNTEAFF.

The V and J genes are TRBV29-1 and TRBJ2-1; perhaps TRBD1 as D (7 bases). V was cut by 3 bases and J by 6 bases, with 15 bases left in between. CDR1 and CDR2 (germline): SQVTM, ANQGSEA. This CDR3 is built from 14 residues. CDR3 in amino acids: CSVEGTAGLNEQFF. The CDR3 DNA reads as TGCAGCGTTGAGGGGACAGCGGGCCTCAATGAGCAGTTCTTC.

V gene TRBV24-1 combines with J gene TRBJ2-3; 7 positions match TRBD2. Unmatched junction bases numbered 13, after V lost 10 bases and J lost 4 bases. The CDR3 loop spans 15 amino acids. CDR1 is KGHDR, CDR2 SFDVKD, per germline. The CDR3 nucleotides read TGTGCCACTAAAGCAGGGAGTGCGGGAGCAGATACGCAGTATTTT. Translating it yields CATKAGSAGADTQYF.

The V call is TRBV3-1 (or the pseudogene TRBV3-2), the J call TRBJ1-2; 9 bases map to TRBD1. Germline values: CDR1 LGHDT, CDR2 YNNKEL (reference sequence). Unmatched junction bases numbered 2, after V lost 1 base and J lost 5 bases. There are 14 residues in the CDR3. The CDR3 protein is CASSQVGTGYGYTF. CDR3 bases: TGTGCCAGCAGCCAAGTCGGGACAGGGTATGGCTACACCTTC.

The chain links TRBV4-1 to TRBJ2-1; 8 nucleotides match TRBD1. Germline V CDR1 and CDR2: MGHRA, YSYEKL. V dropped 0 bases and J dropped 7; count of bases not matched to a gene: 8. The CDR3 spans 16 residues. Written as DNA, the CDR3 is TGCGCCAGCAGCCAAGATAGGACAGGGACGCGGAATGAGCAGTTCTTC. It yields the protein CASSQDRTGTRNEQFF.

The chain employs TRBV12-5 and TRBJ2-4; TRBD2 matches 7 bases. The germline V gene has CDR1 LGHNT and CDR2 FRNRAP. The CDR3 is made up of 16 amino acids. V was pared by 6 bases and J by 6 bases, with 14 bases of the junction left unmatched. The CDR3 nucleotides read TGTGCTAGTGGCCGGATGGGGGGGACCCCAGGAAACATTCAGTACTTC. Its protein is CASGRMGGTPGNIQYF.

The chain employs TRBV2 and TRBJ2-5; D may be TRBD1 (6 bases). Per germline, CDR1 SNHLY and CDR2 FYNNEI. The CDR3 is 14 residues long. The V end lost 3 bases, the J end lost 4 bases, and 12 bases lay between the germline ends. The CDR3 nucleotides are TGTGCCAGCAGTGAGGGCAGGGGACGAGAGACCCAGTACTTC. Translating it yields CASSEGRGRETQYF.

This chain joins TRBV5-8 and TRBJ2-5; 14 nucleotides line up with TRBD2. Losses at the gene ends were 4 bases for V and 5 bases for J; bases not matched to a gene: 7. This CDR3 is 16 amino acids long. Germline loops: CDR1 SGHTS, CDR2 YDEGEE. The CDR3 region is CASSVGTSGGMETQYF. DNA of the CDR3: TGTGCCAGCAGCGTCGGGACTAGCGGGGGTATGGAGACCCAGTACTTC. The whole variable domain, filled in from reference TRBV5-8 and TRBJ2-5, reads EAGVTQSPTHLIKTRGQQATLRCSPISGHTSVYWYQQALGLGLQFLLWYDEGEERNRGNFPPRFSGRQFPNYSSELNVNALELEDSALYLCASSVGTSGGMETQYFGPGTRLLVL.

This chain joins TRBV29-1 and TRBJ2-1, with D perhaps matching TRBD2 (6 bases). The ends were cut back, 0 bases at V and 0 bases at J, with 12 bases in the middle. The CDR3 totals 16 residues. Germline lookup yields CDR1 SQVTM and CDR2 ANQGSEA. The DNA for the CDR3 is TGCAGCGTTGAAGATCCCACTAGCCGCTCCTACAATGAGCAGTTCTTC. This codes for CSVEDPTSRSYNEQFF.

The chain is built from TRBV9 and TRBJ2-7; perhaps TRBD1 as D (6 bases). The CDR3 contains 13 residues. V was clipped by 1 base and J by 6 bases, with 11 bases between them. CDR1 is SGDLS and CDR2 is YYNGEE in the germline V gene. The chain's CDR3 is CASSVTGQGEQYF. In DNA, the CDR3 is TGTGCCAGCAGCGTAACAGGGCAGGGCGAGCAGTACTTC. Together with reference TRBV9 and TRBJ2-7, the CDR3 gives the full variable domain: DSGVTQTPKHLITATGQRVTLRCSPRSGDLSVYWYQQSLDQGLQFLIQYYNGEERAKGNILERFSAQQFPDLHSELNLSSLELGDSALYFCASSVTGQGEQYFGPGTRLTVT.

CDR3 DNA: TGTGCCAGCAGCTTCAACTATGGCTACACCTTC. Translating gives CASSFNYGYTF. This chain links TRBV12-3 or TRBV12-4 with TRBJ1-2; D uncertain. V lost 6 bases and J 2 bases, leaving 4 bases between the germline ends. The CDR3 is made up of 11 amino acids.

The chain links TRBV7-8 to TRBJ1-1; D is ambiguous. The V and J ends lost 4 bases and 1 base respectively, with 16 bases between them. The CDR3 sequence is 16 residues long. CDR1 and CDR2 from the germline V gene are SGHVS and FQNEAQ. CDR3: CASSSQLILKNTEAFF. CDR3 nucleotides: TGTGCCAGCAGCTCGCAGTTAATATTAAAGAACACTGAAGCTTTCTTT.

V gene TRBV5-1 combines with J gene TRBJ1-6; TRBD1 is a possible D gene (6 bases). Germline lookup yields CDR1 SGHRS and CDR2 YFSETQ. The CDR3 extends over 15 amino acids. V dropped 0 bases and J dropped 6 bases, with 10 bases sitting between them. This CDR3 is CASSLEQGTNSPLHF. CDR3 DNA: TGCGCCAGCAGCTTGGAGCAGGGGACTAATTCACCCCTCCACTTT.

This sequence joins TRBV9 and TRBJ1-2; no clear D. V was pared by 2 bases and J by 6 bases, with 5 bases between. Germline assignment: CDR1 SGDLS and CDR2 YYNGEE. The CDR3 runs to 11 residues. This CDR3 is CASSVGNGYTF. CDR3 in DNA: TGTGCCAGCAGCGTTGGCAATGGCTACACCTTC.

The rearrangement links TRBV6-5 to TRBJ1-2; the D gene is possibly TRBD1 (5 bases). Germline values: CDR1 MNHEY, CDR2 SVGAGI. The CDR3 is 12 amino acids. The V and J ends lost 11 bases and 2 bases respectively, with 12 bases between them. This CDR3 is CAAKPGNYGYTF. The CDR3 DNA follows: TGTGCCGCAAAACCAGGGAACTATGGCTACACCTTC.